This T cell receptor beta chain was captured by sequencing in a study of control samples from healthy donors and cancer patients. TCRdb's copy holds only in-frame clones and misses some; the assay was immunoSEQ multiplex PCR. The sample has 170,000 or so clones, 90% seen once. Germline CDR1 LGHDT, CDR2 YNNKEL (reference sequence). The CDR3 covers 12 residues. The germline V and J ends were trimmed by 0 bases and 11 bases, with 10 bases remaining between them. The TCR sequence derives from a woman aged 45-60 years in good health. The chain links TRBV3-1 (or the pseudogene TRBV3-2) to TRBJ2-5, with TRBD2 as a possible D gene (5 bases). Input material: blood. In DNA, the CDR3 is TGTGCCAGCAGCCAAGATATTCGGGAACAGTACTTC. This sequence encodes CASSQDIREQYF.